The rows below give T cell receptor beta chains drawn from one sample of a study of Ad26.COV2.S vaccination and SARS-CoV-2 variants. TCRdb's copy holds only in-frame clones and misses some; the assay was immunoSEQ multiplex PCR. Here the sample spans roughly 400,000 clones, about 90% being singletons. Sample: peripheral blood, taken in a trial of Ad26.COV2.S vaccine versus placebo. These receptors originate from a person between 18 and 65 years old who received the Ad26.COV2.S COVID-19 vaccine or a placebo. Each CDR3 is given with its conserved first and last residue. D genes are given only for firm matches. Clone size is stated in some rows and not others, as once, few, many or a class when expanded.

>TRBV4-3|TRBJ1-6|.|.
TGCGCCAGCAGCCAAGTCGGAGGGACTTATAATTCACCCCTCCACTTT
CASSQVGGTYNSPLHF
>TRBV5-4|TRBJ1-6|.|TRBD1
TGTGCCAGCAGCTTGGGACGACAGGGGGTAGGTTCACCCCTCCACTTT
CASSLGRQGVGSPLHF
>TRBV19|TRBJ2-2|.|.
TGTGCCAGTAGTCCCTCCCAAGAAATCCCCGGGGAGCTGTTTTTT
CASSPSQEIPGELFF
>TRBV5-1|TRBJ2-7|.|TRBD1
TGCGCCAGCAGCTTGGGGGACAGGGATACCTACGAGCAGTACTTC
CASSLGDRDTYEQYF
>TRBV27|TRBJ2-1|.|TRBD1
TGTGCCAGCAGTGACAGGGGAAGGCAGTTCTTC
CASSDRGRQFF
>TRBV6-5|TRBJ2-3|once|.
TGTGCCAGCAGTTACTCCGGGGATACGCAGTATTTT
CASSYSGDTQYF
>TRBV29-1|TRBJ2-7|.|.
TGCAGCGTTAGGACAGAAGAAGCCTACGAGCAGTACTTC
CSVRTEEAYEQYF
>TRBV5-1|TRBJ2-3|.|.
TGCGCCAGCAGCCCCGAAACAGATACGCAGTATTTT
CASSPETDTQYF
>TRBV3-1/TRBV3-2|TRBJ2-7|.|.
TGTGCCAGCAGCCAAGAAGGTTTCTACGAGCAGTACTTC
CASSQEGFYEQYF
>TRBV9|TRBJ1-2|.|TRBD1
TGTGCCAGCAGCGTAGGGGACAGGGTATATGGCTACACCTTC
CASSVGDRVYGYTF
>TRBV29-1|TRBJ2-3|.|TRBD2
TGCAGCGTCGAGCGGGGGTCGGCAGATACGCAGTATTTT
CSVERGSADTQYF
>TRBV11-3|TRBJ2-1|.|TRBD2
TGTGCCAGCAGCCCCAACACGGGACTAGCGGGCGGGGATGAGCAGTTCTTC
CASSPNTGLAGGDEQFF
>TRBV2|TRBJ1-2|.|TRBD1
TGTGCCAGCACCCGGACAGGGCCCAACTATGGCTACACCTTC
CASTRTGPNYGYTF
>TRBV2|TRBJ2-7|.|.
TGTGCCAGCAGTGAACGTGAGCATCTTGGCGCCTTCGAGCAGTACTTC
CASSEREHLGAFEQYF
>TRBV15|TRBJ1-5|.|.
TGTGCCACCGCGATAGATAGCAATCAGCCCCAGCATTTT
CATAIDSNQPQHF
>TRBV27|TRBJ2-3|.|TRBD2
TGTGCCAGCAGTTTCGCAGCGGGGGGGCTATATACGCAGTATTTT
CASSFAAGGLYTQYF
>TRBV6-5|TRBJ2-7|few|TRBD1
TGTGCCAGCAGTTACGACAGGGGAAACGAGCAGTACTTC
CASSYDRGNEQYF
>TRBV19|TRBJ2-5|.|.
TGTGCCAGTAGTATAGAGGGGGGAACCCAAGAGACCCAGTACTTC
CASSIEGGTQETQYF
>TRBV30|TRBJ2-1|.|TRBD2
TGTGCCTGGAGTGACCCGGGACTAGCGGGGGTTGGGGAGCAGTTCTTC
CAWSDPGLAGVGEQFF
>TRBV7-2|TRBJ2-1|.|.
TGTGCCAGCAGCTTAGGAGGCGGACCCTACAATGAGCAGTTCTTC
CASSLGGGPYNEQFF
>TRBV15|TRBJ2-1|.|.
TGTGCCACCAAGCCGGGAGTGGCCAATGAGCAGTTCTTC
CATKPGVANEQFF
>TRBV6-5|TRBJ1-1|.|.
TGTGCCAGCAGTTACTCGAGACAACTGGGCACTGAAGCTTTCTTT
CASSYSRQLGTEAFF